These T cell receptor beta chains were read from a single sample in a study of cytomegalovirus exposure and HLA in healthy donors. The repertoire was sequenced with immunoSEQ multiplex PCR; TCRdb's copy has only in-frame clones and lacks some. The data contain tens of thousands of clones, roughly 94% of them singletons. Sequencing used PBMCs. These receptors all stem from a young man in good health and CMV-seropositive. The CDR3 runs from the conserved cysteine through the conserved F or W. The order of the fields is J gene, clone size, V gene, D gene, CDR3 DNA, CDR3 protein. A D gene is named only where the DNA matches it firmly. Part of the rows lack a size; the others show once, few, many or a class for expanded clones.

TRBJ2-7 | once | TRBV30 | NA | TGTGCCTGGAGTGTACTGGGGGGGGGCGGTTACTACGAGCAGTACTTC | CAWSVLGGGGYYEQYF
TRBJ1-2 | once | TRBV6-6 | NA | TGTGCCAGCAGCGACAGGTCGGGATATGGCTACACCTTC | CASSDRSGYGYTF
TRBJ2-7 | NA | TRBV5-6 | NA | TGTGCCAGCAGCCGAGAACAGGGCAGGGGCTACGAGCAGTACTTC | CASSREQGRGYEQYF
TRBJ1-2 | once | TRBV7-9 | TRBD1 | TGTGCCAGCAGCCCGGGACAGGCAGGATATGGCTACACCTTC | CASSPGQAGYGYTF
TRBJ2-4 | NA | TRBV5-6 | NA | TGTGCCAGCAGCTTCAGTGTAGCCAAAAACATTCAGTACTTC | CASSFSVAKNIQYF
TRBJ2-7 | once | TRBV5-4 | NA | TGTGCCAGCAGCTTTCAATGGGGCCTAAGCTCCTACGAGCAGTACTTC | CASSFQWGLSSYEQYF
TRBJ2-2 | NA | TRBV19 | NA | TGTGCCAGTACAGTCAGCACCGGGGAGCTGTTTTTT | CASTVSTGELFF
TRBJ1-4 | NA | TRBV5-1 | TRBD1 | TGCGCCAGCAGCCCGGGACAGCCTAATGAAAAACTGTTTTTT | CASSPGQPNEKLFF
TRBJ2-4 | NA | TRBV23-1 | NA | TGCGCCAGCAGTCATCTCAGGGGATCTCAGTACTTC | CASSHLRGSQYF
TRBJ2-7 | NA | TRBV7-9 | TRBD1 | TGTGCCAGCAGCTTTTTACAGGGGACGGTCGAGCAGTACTTC | CASSFLQGTVEQYF
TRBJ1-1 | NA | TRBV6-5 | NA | TGTGCCAGCAGTTACCGGGGACTCGCGAACACTGAAGCTTTCTTT | CASSYRGLANTEAFF
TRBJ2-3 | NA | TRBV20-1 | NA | TGCAGTGCTAGTCAGGAAGATACGCAGTATTTT | CSASQEDTQYF
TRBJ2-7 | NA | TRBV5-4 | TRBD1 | TGTGCCAGCAGCCAATTGAGACAGGGGGATTACGAGCAGTACTTC | CASSQLRQGDYEQYF
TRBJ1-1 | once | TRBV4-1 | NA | TGCGCCAGCAGATCTTTCATTGGGCAGATGAACACTGAAGCTTTCTTT | CASRSFIGQMNTEAFF
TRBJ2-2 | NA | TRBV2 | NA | TGTGCCAGCAGTGAAGAGGGGTACACCGGGGAGCTGTTTTTT | CASSEEGYTGELFF
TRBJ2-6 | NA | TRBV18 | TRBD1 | TGTGCCAGCTCACGCGCCGGGACAGGGGATACTGGGGCCAACGTCCTGACTTTC | CASSRAGTGDTGANVLTF
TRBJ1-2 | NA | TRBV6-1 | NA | TGTGCCACTTCCCCGTCCCGAGCTAACTATGGCTACACCTTC | CATSPSRANYGYTF
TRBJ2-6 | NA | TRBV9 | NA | TGTGCCAGCAGCCCGCACATCTCTGGGGCCAACGTCCTGACTTTC | CASSPHISGANVLTF
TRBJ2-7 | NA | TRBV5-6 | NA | TGTGCCAGCAGCGCCCAGAGACAATTCTACGAGCAGTACTTC | CASSAQRQFYEQYF
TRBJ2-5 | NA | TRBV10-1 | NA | TGCGCCAGCTCACCGACACACTCCCAAGAGACCCAGTACTTC | CASSPTHSQETQYF